This entry is about one T cell receptor beta chain. These data are taken from a study of blood T cell repertoires in COVID-19. Study overall: Samples came from the United States, Italy and Spain, spanning acute and convalescent COVID-19. In each case, the material was cDNA or gDNA derived from T cells, B-cell-depleted T cells, or PBMCs.

The CDR3 extends over 15 amino acids. V dropped 0 bases and J dropped 4; count of bases not matched to a gene: 2. CDR1 is SGHTA and CDR2 is FQGNSA in the germline V gene. As originally analysed: By means of reference gene primer amplification, nucleated cell counts were estimated. Data came from immunoSEQ multiplex PCR; TCRdb stores just in-frame clones and leaves some out. V and J calls and clone size come straight from that table; D and trimming were deduced from the DNA. Altogether 310,000 or so clones are present, about 87% being singletons, with the ten largest covering approximately 10%. Material for sequencing was peripheral blood. This receptor was identified in a man aged 25-45 years with COVID-19, enrolled during active disease. This sequence joins TRBV7-2 and TRBJ2-2; 7 nucleotides match TRBD2. The CDR3 is CASSLAGGVTGELFF. CDR3 bases: TGTGCCAGCAGCTTAGCGGGGGGGGTCACCGGGGAGCTGTTTTTT.